This TCR beta chain is from a study of blood T cell repertoires in COVID-19. Overall study context: The United States, Italy and Spain supplied acute and convalescent COVID-19 samples. Sources were T cells, B-cell-depleted T cells, or PBMCs; the material itself was cDNA or gDNA.

CDR1 is MNHNY, CDR2 SVGAGI, per germline (reference sequence). V gave up 5 bases and J gave up 6 bases, with 14 bases separating them. The CDR3 extends over 14 amino acids. Methods used by the authors: Estimates of nucleated cell counts were drawn from the amplification of reference gene primers. Assay: immunoSEQ multiplex PCR; the TCRdb copy retains only in-frame clones and omits some. Clonal size and the V and J genes are those of that table, whereas D and trimming came from the DNA. Of some 100,000 clones detected, about 89% appear once; the ten largest clones hold more than 0.85%. This chain links TRBV6-6 with TRBJ1-5, with D perhaps TRBD1 (5 bases). Sequences were obtained from peripheral blood. The receptor comes from a man in his sixties with acute or convalescent COVID-19. Here the CDR3 DNA reads TGTGCCAGCAGTCGTGACCAGGGAAGTCAGCCCCAGCATTTT. Its translation: CASSRDQGSQPQHF.